A single sample is the source of the 27 T cell receptor beta chains below, sequenced in a study of Ad26.COV2.S vaccination and SARS-CoV-2 variants. Noted treatment: around 19 received Ad26.COV2.S at low or high dose, single or two shots; about 5 received placebo; per-sample allocation not given. Day 63 after the first injection of vaccine or placebo was the sampling time. Method: immunoSEQ multiplex PCR; TCRdb's copy keeps in-frame clones and lacks some. This sample has hundreds of thousands of clones; approximately 90% occur once, and the top ten carry more than 9%. The material sequenced was peripheral blood, taken in a trial of Ad26.COV2.S vaccine versus placebo. These receptors originate from a person between 18 and 65 years old who received the Ad26.COV2.S COVID-19 vaccine or a placebo.

The V call is TRBV19, the J call TRBJ2-1; TRBD2 aligns across 12 bases. The V and J ends lost 7 bases and 1 base, in that order; junction bases with no gene match: 5. Germline CDR1 is LNHDA and CDR2 is SQIVND (reference sequence). CDR3 size: 16 residues. CDR3 loop: CASKGLAGTSYNEQFF. For the CDR3, the DNA is TGTGCCAGTAAAGGACTAGCGGGGACTTCCTACAATGAGCAGTTCTTC.

The sample holds one count of this clone. This sequence joins TRBV7-8 and TRBJ2-7; no definite D call. Trimming cost V 4 bases and J 3 bases, with 16 bases left between them. This CDR3 has 15 residues. Germline V gene sequence: CDR1 SGHVS, CDR2 FQNEAQ. CDR3 region: CASSSPDRDGYEQYF. The CDR3 DNA follows: TGTGCCAGCAGCTCACCGGACCGAGATGGCTACGAGCAGTACTTC.

The chain couples TRBV27 to TRBJ2-1; D could derive from TRBD1 or TRBD2 (7 bases each). Germline V gene sequence: CDR1 MNHEY, CDR2 SMNVEV (reference sequence). The CDR3 has 16 residues. V gave up 6 bases and J gave up 7 bases, with 22 bases separating them. The CDR3 coding sequence is TGTGCCAGCAGGTACAGGGGAGGGACTTCTCCAAATGAGCAGTTCTTC. It specifies CASRYRGGTSPNEQFF.

The chain carries TRBV18 and TRBJ2-2, with TRBD1 matching over 7 bases. The V gene end was trimmed by 3 bases and the J gene end by 6 bases; junction bases not matched to a gene: 10. From germline, CDR1 is KGHSH and CDR2 LQKENI. This CDR3 contains 16 residues. The CDR3 coding sequence is TGTGCCAGCTCACCCCGGGACAGAGGGCTTCCCGGGGAGCTGTTTTTT. It translates to CASSPRDRGLPGELFF.

The chain employs TRBV11-2 and TRBJ2-5; the match to TRBD2 covers 8 bases. This CDR3 region has 16 residues. V was pared by 0 bases and J by 5 bases, with 8 bases of the junction left unmatched. CDR1 and CDR2 (germline): SGHAT, FQNNGV. In DNA, the CDR3 is TGTGCCAGCAGCTTAGACACCGGGACTAGAAGGGAGACCCAGTACTTC. It yields the protein CASSLDTGTRRETQYF.

The chain links TRBV18 to TRBJ1-6, with TRBD1 identical over 8 bases. CDR1 KGHSH and CDR2 LQKENI come from the germline V gene. The CDR3 contains 21 residues. V was clipped by 3 bases and J by 0 bases; unmatched bases: 16. CDR3 nucleotides: TGTGCCAGCTCACCCATCGGCGGGCAGGGGGCCCTGAGCTCCTATAATTCACCCCTCCACTTT. It is translated as CASSPIGGQGALSSYNSPLHF.

The chain employs TRBV11-2 and TRBJ2-1; D is undetermined. V was pared by 3 bases and J by 15 bases, with 15 bases between. Germline CDR1 is SGHAT and CDR2 is FQNNGV. This CDR3 region has 12 residues. The CDR3 reads CASSFPWGSGFF. CDR3 nucleotide sequence: TGTGCCAGCAGCTTCCCCTGGGGATCAGGGTTCTTC.

This clone was detected only once. The chain combines TRBV28 with TRBJ1-6; tentative D call: TRBD1 (5 bases). With 1 base removed from V and 9 bases from J, the gap between germline ends came to 10 bases. The CDR3 extends over 14 amino acids. In germline, CDR1 is MDHEN, CDR2 SYDVKM. The CDR3 region has the DNA TGTGCCAGCAGTTTATCAGGGAACCGTTCACCCCTCCACTTT. Its translation: CASSLSGNRSPLHF.

V and J are TRBV3-1 (or the pseudogene TRBV3-2) and TRBJ1-5; the D gene is possibly TRBD1 (5 bases). The CDR3 contains 15 residues. Deletions cut 0 bases from V and 7 bases from J, with 13 bases between. Germline CDR1 is LGHDT and CDR2 is YNNKEL (reference sequence). The CDR3: CASSQEPGSGQPQHF. Written as DNA, the CDR3 is TGTGCCAGCAGCCAAGAACCGGGGTCAGGGCAGCCCCAGCATTTT.

CDR3 sequence: CASSHRQGRHGELFF. The DNA of the CDR3 is TGTGCCAGCAGCCATCGACAGGGGAGACACGGGGAGCTGTTTTTT. The V call is TRBV7-2, the J call TRBJ2-2, with TRBD1 matching over 8 bases. The CDR3 sequence is 15 residues long. Germline V lookup: CDR1 SGHTA, CDR2 FQGNSA. V lost 5 bases and J lost 7; bases outside the gene matches: 9.

This rearrangement joins TRBV30 to TRBJ1-1; possibly TRBD1 for D (5 bases). The CDR3 is 13 residues long. V shed 5 bases and J shed 1 base, with 11 bases lying between them. Germline V gene data show CDR1 as GTSNPN and CDR2 as SVGIG (reference sequence). CDR3 loop: CAWAEQGNTEAFF. In DNA, the CDR3 is TGTGCCTGGGCTGAGCAGGGGAACACTGAAGCTTTCTTT.

The rearrangement joins TRBV5-6 to TRBJ2-1; the D gene is possibly TRBD2 (5 bases). This CDR3 region has 14 residues. The germline CDR1 and CDR2 sequences are SGHDT and YYEEEE. V was pared by 4 bases and J by 8 bases, with 16 bases between. The CDR3 DNA reads as TGTGCCAGCAGCCTGACATGGCGGGTCGATGAGCAGTTCTTC. Its protein is CASSLTWRVDEQFF.

V is TRBV28 and J is TRBJ1-4, with D possibly TRBD1 on 6 matching bases. This CDR3 contains 14 residues. Trimming pared 6 bases from V and 3 bases from J, leaving 11 bases between. The germline CDR1 and CDR2 sequences are MDHEN and SYDVKM. CDR3 sequence (DNA): TGTGCCAGCAGCGAGACAGGAGCTAATGAAAAACTGTTTTTT. Protein sequence: CASSETGANEKLFF.

This rearrangement joins TRBV7-2 to TRBJ1-4, with TRBD1 matching 9 bases. The CDR3 extends over 15 amino acids. Germline CDR1 is SGHTA and CDR2 is FQGNSA. V gave up 5 bases and J gave up 10 bases; unmatched junction bases: 11. The CDR3 coding sequence is TGTGCCAGCAGCAGGGGGGGGACAGGGTTGCGAAAACTGTTTTTT. As protein: CASSRGGTGLRKLFF.

The chain uses TRBV18 and TRBJ2-1; possible D gene TRBD2, 6 bases. Looked up from germline, CDR1 is KGHSH and CDR2 is LQKENI. This CDR3 comprises 13 residues. Trimming left V 5 bases short and J 4 bases short, with 9 bases between. The CDR3 nucleotides read TGTGCCAGCTCAGCTAGCGAGTACAATGAGCAGTTCTTC. This sequence encodes CASSASEYNEQFF.

The rearrangement links TRBV7-8 to TRBJ1-6; the D gene is possibly TRBD1 (5 bases). This CDR3 contains 19 residues. The germline V and J ends were trimmed by 5 bases and 0 bases, with 20 bases remaining between them. The germline CDR1 and CDR2 sequences are SGHVS and FQNEAQ. The CDR3 loop reads CASSLPSPPGSSYNSPLHF. The CDR3 nucleotides are TGTGCCAGCAGCCTACCTAGTCCCCCAGGGAGCTCCTATAATTCACCCCTCCACTTT.

The chain joins TRBV7-2 to TRBJ2-1; D ambiguous. V lost 1 base, J lost 9 bases, and 7 bases lay in between. This CDR3 has 12 residues. The germline V gene encodes CDR1 SGHTA and CDR2 FQGNSA. CDR3: CASSLGVSEQFF. The CDR3 DNA follows: TGTGCCAGCAGCTTAGGAGTCTCTGAGCAGTTCTTC.

The CDR3 spells CASSPGQGRQIYGYTF. The CDR3 DNA sequence: TGTGCCAGCTCTCCGGGACAGGGGCGTCAGATCTATGGCTACACCTTC. This chain joins TRBV18 and TRBJ1-2, with TRBD1 identical over 10 bases. This CDR3 has 16 residues. Germline lookup yields CDR1 KGHSH and CDR2 LQKENI. With V trimmed by 6 bases and J by 4 bases, 11 bases remained unmatched. Based on the CDR3 plus reference TRBV18 and TRBJ1-2, the full variable domain is NAGVMQNPRHLVRRRGQEARLRCSPMKGHSHVYWYRQLPEEGLKFMVYLQKENIIDESGMPKERFSAEFPKEGPSILRIQQVVRGDSAAYFCASSPGQGRQIYGYTFGSGTRLTVV.

This clone was seen just once. This chain links TRBV29-1 with TRBJ2-6, with no clear D. V shed 4 bases and J shed 2 bases, with 12 bases lying between them. The CDR3 consists of 15 residues. The germline CDR1 and CDR2 sequences are SQVTM and ANQGSEA. The CDR3 loop reads CSVGENRAGANVLTF. The CDR3, as DNA: TGCAGCGTTGGAGAGAACAGAGCTGGGGCCAACGTCCTGACTTTC.

V gene TRBV6-2 or TRBV6-3 combines with J gene TRBJ1-6, with no clear D. CDR1 and CDR2 (germline): MNHEY, SVGEGT. This CDR3 is built from 15 residues. V shed 5 bases and J shed 16 bases, with 24 bases lying between them. Written as DNA, the CDR3 is TGTGCCAGCAGTACCGGCGGCATCAGGATAAACCGACTCCACTTT. As protein: CASSTGGIRINRLHF.

This sequence joins TRBV11-3 and TRBJ2-1; D may be TRBD1 or TRBD2 (5 bases each). Trimming removed 8 bases from V and 1 base from J, with 15 bases in between. Germline CDR1 is SGHNT and CDR2 is YENEEA. CDR3 length: 15 residues. The CDR3 is CASSTGTVSYNEQFF. The CDR3 DNA reads TGTGCCAGCTCAACCGGGACGGTATCCTACAATGAGCAGTTCTTC.

The chain carries TRBV6-5 and TRBJ1-3; maybe TRBD1 (5 bases). From germline, CDR1 is MNHEY and CDR2 SVGAGI. The V end lost 0 bases, the J end lost 0 bases, and 9 bases lay between the germline ends. The CDR3 is made up of 16 amino acids. The CDR3 DNA follows: TGTGCCAGCAGTTACTCGACGACAGTCTCTGGAAACACCATATATTTT. Protein product: CASSYSTTVSGNTIYF.

This clone was observed at least ten times. The V gene is TRBV27, the J gene TRBJ2-7; a weak D match, TRBD1 (6 bases). V dropped 3 bases and J dropped 0 bases, with 18 bases sitting between them. CDR3 length: 17 amino acids. Looked up from germline, CDR1 is MNHEY and CDR2 is SMNVEV (reference sequence). CDR3 sequence: CASSFRGQTGGSYEQYF. CDR3 nucleotide sequence: TGTGCCAGCAGTTTCCGCGGACAGACGGGTGGCTCCTACGAGCAGTACTTC.

J is TRBJ2-5 and V is TRBV29-1, with 14 bases that match TRBD2. There are 15 residues in the CDR3. Looked up from germline, CDR1 is SQVTM and CDR2 is ANQGSEA. Trimming removed 4 bases from V and 5 bases from J; junction bases left unmatched: 6. The CDR3 region has the DNA TGCAGCGTTGGGTCCGGGACTAGCGGGAGTGAGACCCAGTACTTC. This codes for CSVGSGTSGSETQYF.

V is TRBV4-1 and J is TRBJ2-5; TRBD1 matches at 8 bases. V dropped 1 base and J dropped 4; count of bases not matched to a gene: 2. The germline V gene has CDR1 MGHRA and CDR2 YSYEKL. There are 14 residues in the CDR3. The CDR3, as DNA: TGCGCCAGCAGCCAAGGGACAGGGTTAGAGACCCAGTACTTC. Its translation: CASSQGTGLETQYF.

The CDR3 coding sequence is TGCGCCAGCAGCCGAACAGGACAAACGAACACTGAAGCTTTCTTT. It is translated as CASSRTGQTNTEAFF. The rearrangement links TRBV5-1 to TRBJ1-1, with TRBD1 as a possible D gene (5 bases). This CDR3 spans 15 amino acids. Germline V lookup: CDR1 SGHRS, CDR2 YFSETQ. V was pared by 4 bases and J by 1 base, with 14 bases between.

CDR3 in DNA: TGTGCCAGCAGCCCGGGACTAGCGGGAGACGAGCAGTACTTC. Encoded protein: CASSPGLAGDEQYF. The rearrangement joins TRBV6-6 to TRBJ2-7; 14 nucleotides match TRBD2. Germline lookup yields CDR1 MNHNY and CDR2 SVGAGI (reference sequence). After removal of 6 bases from V and 5 bases from J, the junction contained 3 bases not matched to a gene. This CDR3 region has 14 residues.